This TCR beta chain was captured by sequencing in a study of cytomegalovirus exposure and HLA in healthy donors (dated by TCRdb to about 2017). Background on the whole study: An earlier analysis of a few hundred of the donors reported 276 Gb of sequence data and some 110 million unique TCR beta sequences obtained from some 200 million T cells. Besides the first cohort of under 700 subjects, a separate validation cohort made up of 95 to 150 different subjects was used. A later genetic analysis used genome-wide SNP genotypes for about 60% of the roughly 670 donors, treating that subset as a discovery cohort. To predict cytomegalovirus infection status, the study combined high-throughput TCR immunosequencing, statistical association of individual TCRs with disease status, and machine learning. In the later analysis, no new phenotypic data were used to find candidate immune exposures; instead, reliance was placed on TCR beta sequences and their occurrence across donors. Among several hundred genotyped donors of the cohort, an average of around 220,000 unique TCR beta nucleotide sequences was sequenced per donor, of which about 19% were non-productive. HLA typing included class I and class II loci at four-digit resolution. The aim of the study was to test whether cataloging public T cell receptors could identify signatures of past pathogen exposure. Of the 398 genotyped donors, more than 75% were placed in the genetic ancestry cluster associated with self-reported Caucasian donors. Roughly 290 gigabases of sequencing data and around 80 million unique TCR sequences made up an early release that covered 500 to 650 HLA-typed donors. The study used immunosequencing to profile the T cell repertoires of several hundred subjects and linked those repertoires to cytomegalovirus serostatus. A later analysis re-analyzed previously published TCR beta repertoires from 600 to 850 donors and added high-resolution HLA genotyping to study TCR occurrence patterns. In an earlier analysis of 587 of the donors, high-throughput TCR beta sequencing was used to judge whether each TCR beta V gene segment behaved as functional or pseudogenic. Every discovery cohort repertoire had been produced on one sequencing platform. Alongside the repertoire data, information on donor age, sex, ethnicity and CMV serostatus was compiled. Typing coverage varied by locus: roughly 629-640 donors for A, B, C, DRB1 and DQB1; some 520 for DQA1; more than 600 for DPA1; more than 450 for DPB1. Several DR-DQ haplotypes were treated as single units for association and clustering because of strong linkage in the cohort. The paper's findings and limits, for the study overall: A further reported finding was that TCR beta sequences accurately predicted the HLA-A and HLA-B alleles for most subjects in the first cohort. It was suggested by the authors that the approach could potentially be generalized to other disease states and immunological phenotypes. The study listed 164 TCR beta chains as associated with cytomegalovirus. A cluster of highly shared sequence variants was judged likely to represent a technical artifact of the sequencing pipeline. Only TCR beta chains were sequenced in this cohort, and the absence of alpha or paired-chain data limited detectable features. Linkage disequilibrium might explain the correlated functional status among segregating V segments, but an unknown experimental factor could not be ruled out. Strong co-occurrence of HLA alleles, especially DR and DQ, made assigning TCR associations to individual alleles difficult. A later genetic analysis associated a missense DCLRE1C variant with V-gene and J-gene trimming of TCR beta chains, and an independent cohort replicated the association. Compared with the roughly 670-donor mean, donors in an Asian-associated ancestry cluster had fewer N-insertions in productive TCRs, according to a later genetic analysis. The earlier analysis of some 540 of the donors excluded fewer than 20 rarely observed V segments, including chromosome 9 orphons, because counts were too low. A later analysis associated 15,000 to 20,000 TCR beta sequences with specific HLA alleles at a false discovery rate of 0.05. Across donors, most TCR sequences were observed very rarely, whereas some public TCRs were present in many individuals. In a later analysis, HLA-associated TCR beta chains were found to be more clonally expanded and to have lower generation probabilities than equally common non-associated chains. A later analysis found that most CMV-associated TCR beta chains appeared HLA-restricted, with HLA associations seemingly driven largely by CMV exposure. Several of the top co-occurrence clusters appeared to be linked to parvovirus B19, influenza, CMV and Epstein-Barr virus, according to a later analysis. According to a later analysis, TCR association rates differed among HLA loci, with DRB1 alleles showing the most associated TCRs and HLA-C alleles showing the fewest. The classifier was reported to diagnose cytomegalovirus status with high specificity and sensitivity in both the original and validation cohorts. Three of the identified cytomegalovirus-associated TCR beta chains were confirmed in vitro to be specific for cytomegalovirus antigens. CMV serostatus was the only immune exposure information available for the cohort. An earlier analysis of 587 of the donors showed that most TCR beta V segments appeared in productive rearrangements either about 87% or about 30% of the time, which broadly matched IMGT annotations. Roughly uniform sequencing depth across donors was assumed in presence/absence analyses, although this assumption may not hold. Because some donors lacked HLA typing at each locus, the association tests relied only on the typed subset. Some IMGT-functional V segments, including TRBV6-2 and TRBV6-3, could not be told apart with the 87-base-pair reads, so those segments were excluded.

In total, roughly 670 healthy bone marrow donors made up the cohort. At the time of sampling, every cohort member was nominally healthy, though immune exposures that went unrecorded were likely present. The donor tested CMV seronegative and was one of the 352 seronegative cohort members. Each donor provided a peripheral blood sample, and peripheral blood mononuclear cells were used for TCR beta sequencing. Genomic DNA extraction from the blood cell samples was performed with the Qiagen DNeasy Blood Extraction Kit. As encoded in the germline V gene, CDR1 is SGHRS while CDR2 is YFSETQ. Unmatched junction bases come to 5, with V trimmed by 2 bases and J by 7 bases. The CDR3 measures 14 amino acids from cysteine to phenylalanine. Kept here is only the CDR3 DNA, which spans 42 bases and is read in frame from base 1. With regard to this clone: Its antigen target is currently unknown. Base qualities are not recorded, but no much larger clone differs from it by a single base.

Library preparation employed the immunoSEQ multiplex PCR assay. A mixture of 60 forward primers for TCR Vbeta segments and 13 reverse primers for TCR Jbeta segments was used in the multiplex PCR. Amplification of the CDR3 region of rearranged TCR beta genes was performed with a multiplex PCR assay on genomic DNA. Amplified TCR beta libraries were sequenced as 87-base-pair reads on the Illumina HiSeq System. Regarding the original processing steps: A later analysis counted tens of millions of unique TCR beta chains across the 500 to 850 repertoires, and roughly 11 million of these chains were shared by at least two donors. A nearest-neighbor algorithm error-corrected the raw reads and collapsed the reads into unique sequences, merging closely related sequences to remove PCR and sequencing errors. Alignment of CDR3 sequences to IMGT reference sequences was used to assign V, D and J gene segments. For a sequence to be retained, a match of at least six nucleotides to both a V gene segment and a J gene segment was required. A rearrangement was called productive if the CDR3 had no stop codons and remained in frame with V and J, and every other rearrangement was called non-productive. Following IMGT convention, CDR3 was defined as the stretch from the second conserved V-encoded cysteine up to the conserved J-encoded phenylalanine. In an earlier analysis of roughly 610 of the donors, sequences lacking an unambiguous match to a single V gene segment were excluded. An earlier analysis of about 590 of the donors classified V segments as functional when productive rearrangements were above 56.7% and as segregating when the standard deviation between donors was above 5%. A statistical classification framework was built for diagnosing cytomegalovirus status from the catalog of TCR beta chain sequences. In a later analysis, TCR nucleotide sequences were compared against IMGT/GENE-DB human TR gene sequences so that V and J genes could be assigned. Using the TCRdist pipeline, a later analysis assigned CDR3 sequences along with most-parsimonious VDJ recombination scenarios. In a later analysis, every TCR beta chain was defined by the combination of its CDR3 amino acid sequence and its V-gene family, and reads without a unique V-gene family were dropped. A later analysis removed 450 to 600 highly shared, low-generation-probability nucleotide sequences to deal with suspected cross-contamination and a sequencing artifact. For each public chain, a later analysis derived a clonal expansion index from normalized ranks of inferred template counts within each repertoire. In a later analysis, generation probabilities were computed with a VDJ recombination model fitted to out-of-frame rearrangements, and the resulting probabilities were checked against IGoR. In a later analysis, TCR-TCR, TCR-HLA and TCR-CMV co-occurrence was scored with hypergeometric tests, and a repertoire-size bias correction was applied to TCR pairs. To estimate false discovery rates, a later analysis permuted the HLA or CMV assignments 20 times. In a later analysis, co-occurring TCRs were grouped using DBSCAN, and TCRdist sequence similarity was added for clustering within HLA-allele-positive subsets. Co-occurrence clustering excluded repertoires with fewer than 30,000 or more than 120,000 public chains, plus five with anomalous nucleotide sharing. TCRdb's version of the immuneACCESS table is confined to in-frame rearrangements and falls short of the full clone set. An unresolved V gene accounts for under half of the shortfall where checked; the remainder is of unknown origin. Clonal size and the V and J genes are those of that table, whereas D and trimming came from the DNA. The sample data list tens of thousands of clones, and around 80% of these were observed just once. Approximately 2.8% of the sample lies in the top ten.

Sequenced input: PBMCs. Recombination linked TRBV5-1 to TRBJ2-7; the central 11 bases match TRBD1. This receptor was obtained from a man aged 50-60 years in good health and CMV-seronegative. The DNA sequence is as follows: TGCGCCAGCAGCTTCTCGGACAGGGGGCTTGAGCAGTACTTC. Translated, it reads CASSFSDRGLEQYF.